The next 20 T cell receptor beta chains were all read from a single sample in a study of control samples from healthy donors and cancer patients (dated by TCRdb to the early 2020s). Library prep was done by the immunoSEQ multiplex PCR assay. TCRdb holds this immuneACCESS table with in-frame rearrangements only. Some clones are missing; in checked studies, unresolved V genes explain under half, and the rest has no known cause. The sample yields about 180,000 clones; approximately 90% were counted once. The ten largest clones capture over 1.1% of the sample. The sequencing sample was made of blood. The receptors shown here come from a man between 25 and 39 years old in good health.

V is TRBV27 and J is TRBJ2-3, with 11 bases fitting TRBD2. V dropped 5 bases and J dropped 5; count of bases not matched to a gene: 15. The germline gives CDR1 MNHEY, CDR2 SMNVEV (reference sequence). This CDR3 has 18 amino acids. The CDR3: CASSPGPFSGRAEDTQYF. In DNA, the CDR3 is TGTGCCAGCAGTCCCGGGCCGTTTAGCGGGAGGGCCGAAGATACGCAGTATTTT.

The V and J genes are TRBV9 and TRBJ2-7; a possible D gene is TRBD2 (6 bases). CDR1 SGDLS and CDR2 YYNGEE come from the germline V gene. Trimming removed 2 bases from V and 5 bases from J, with 11 bases in between. The CDR3 spans 13 residues. In DNA, the CDR3 is TGTGCCAGCAGCGTGGGGACTGACGACGAGCAGTACTTC. This sequence encodes CASSVGTDDEQYF.

The chain carries TRBV9 and TRBJ2-1; no clear D. V was pared by 4 bases and J by 0 bases, with 5 bases between. This CDR3 spans 13 amino acids. In germline, CDR1 is SGDLS, CDR2 YYNGEE. Here the CDR3 reads CASSPTSYNEQFF. As DNA, the CDR3 is TGTGCCAGCAGCCCAACCTCCTACAATGAGCAGTTCTTC.

The chain couples TRBV10-2 to TRBJ1-1; D unclear. Germline V lookup: CDR1 WSHSY, CDR2 SAAADI. The CDR3 is 12 amino acids. V was shortened by 0 bases and J by 3 bases, with 2 bases between the two germline ends. This CDR3 is CASSESYTEAFF. For the CDR3, the DNA is TGCGCCAGCAGTGAGTCGTACACTGAAGCTTTCTTT.

V and J are TRBV7-9 and TRBJ2-7; 9 bases agree with TRBD2. Germline V lookup: CDR1 SEHNR, CDR2 FQNEAQ (reference sequence). CDR3 length equals 14 residues. V lost 1 base, J lost 6 bases, and 4 bases stayed unmatched. The CDR3 DNA reads TGTGCCAGCAGCTTAGGTCTTAGCGGGGGCGAGCAGTACTTC. Its protein is CASSLGLSGGEQYF.

The chain recombines TRBV5-1 with TRBJ2-5; 8 bases line up with TRBD1. This CDR3 contains 14 residues. Germline CDR1 is SGHRS and CDR2 is YFSETQ. V trimming: 4 bases; J trimming: 4 bases; junction bases outside the gene matches: 6. The CDR3 protein is CASSRDRGPETQYF. The DNA of the CDR3 is TGCGCCAGCAGCCGTGACAGGGGTCCAGAGACCCAGTACTTC.

This clone occurred once. The chain links TRBV5-1 to TRBJ2-1, with TRBD2 matching 8 bases. CDR1 and CDR2 from the germline V gene are SGHRS and YFSETQ. After removal of 0 bases from V and 3 bases from J, the junction contained 2 bases not matched to a gene. The CDR3 totals 15 residues. CDR3: CASSLEAGGYNEQFF. CDR3 DNA: TGCGCCAGCAGCTTGGAGGCGGGGGGCTACAATGAGCAGTTCTTC.

This chain links TRBV27 with TRBJ2-3, with 7 bases fitting TRBD2. The CDR3 has 14 amino acids. V lost 6 bases and J lost 4; bases outside the gene matches: 7. Germline V gene data show CDR1 as MNHEY and CDR2 as SMNVEV (reference sequence). In nucleotides, the CDR3 is TGTGCCAGCAGCCTTGGACTAGGCGCAGATACGCAGTATTTT. It translates to CASSLGLGADTQYF.

The sample holds one count of this clone. DNA for the CDR3: TGTGCCAGCAGTTTGGGGAATGAGCAGTTCTTC. Translated, it gives CASSLGNEQFF. The V and J genes are TRBV27 and TRBJ2-1; D remains ambiguous. This CDR3 has 11 amino acids. Germline assignment: CDR1 MNHEY and CDR2 SMNVEV (reference sequence). V shed 3 bases and J shed 7 bases, with 4 bases lying between them.

J is TRBJ2-1 and V is TRBV19; 9 bases agree with TRBD2. CDR1 is LNHDA and CDR2 is SQIVND in the germline V gene (reference sequence). The V segment lost 10 bases and the J segment 10 bases; nucleotides outside the gene matches: 14. The CDR3 consists of 14 residues. The CDR3 spells CATARGGGAGEQFF. Written as DNA, the CDR3 is TGTGCCACCGCGCGCGGCGGGGGGGCAGGAGAGCAGTTCTTC.

The chain is built from TRBV5-1 and TRBJ1-1; tentative D call: TRBD1 (6 bases). V dropped 4 bases and J dropped 4 bases, with 14 bases sitting between them. CDR3 length: 14 amino acids. Per germline, CDR1 SGHRS and CDR2 YFSETQ. CDR3 residues: CASSHGGLGTEAFF. CDR3 nucleotides: TGCGCCAGCAGCCACGGGGGGCTGGGCACTGAAGCTTTCTTT.

The rearrangement uses TRBV9 and TRBJ2-1; D not certain. V was cut by 0 bases and J by 0 bases, with 16 bases left in between. The CDR3 is made up of 18 amino acids. In germline, CDR1 is SGDLS, CDR2 YYNGEE. This chain's CDR3 is CASSVGPVDLSSYNEQFF. The CDR3 region has the DNA TGTGCCAGCAGCGTAGGTCCGGTGGACCTTAGCTCCTACAATGAGCAGTTCTTC.

This chain connects TRBV3-1 (or the pseudogene TRBV3-2) to TRBJ2-1; 8 bases are shared with TRBD2. Germline V lookup: CDR1 LGHDT, CDR2 YNNKEL (reference sequence). After removal of 2 bases from V and 2 bases from J, the junction contained 5 bases not matched to a gene. There are 16 residues in the CDR3. As DNA, the CDR3 is TGTGCCAGCAGCCAACTTAACGGGAGGGCCTACAATGAGCAGTTCTTC. It is translated as CASSQLNGRAYNEQFF.

About this clone: A junction end diverges from the germline sequence, so it may reflect a read error. The gene calls are TRBV20-1 and TRBJ2-7, with D unclear. Looked up from germline, CDR1 is DFQATT and CDR2 is SNEGSKA (reference sequence). The CDR3 runs 11 residues. The CDR3 region has the DNA TGCAGTGCTAGTGGTGGTTACGGGCAGTACTTC. Its translation is CSASGGYGQYF.

V and J are TRBV11-2 and TRBJ2-3; no clear D gene. Trimming removed 4 bases at V and 2 bases at J, with 13 bases between. Germline V gives CDR1 SGHAT, CDR2 FQNNGV. This CDR3 has 15 residues. Here the CDR3 DNA reads TGTGCCAGCAGCTCCGTTCGGACGCTCACAGATACGCAGTATTTT. This gives the protein CASSSVRTLTDTQYF.

The chain recombines TRBV28 with TRBJ2-7; D is ambiguous. Trimming shortened V by 3 bases and J by 1 base, and 10 bases separated the two germline ends. CDR1 is MDHEN and CDR2 is SYDVKM in the germline V gene. The CDR3 consists of 14 residues. As DNA, the CDR3 is TGTGCCAGCAGTTTCCAAGGTGGGTCCTACGAGCAGTACTTC. Translation: CASSFQGGSYEQYF. The whole variable domain, filled in from reference TRBV28 and TRBJ2-7, reads DVKVTQSSRYLVKRTGEKVFLECVQDMDHENMFWYRQDPGLGLRLIYFSYDVKMKEKGDIPEGYSVSREKKERFSLILESASTNQTSMYLCASSFQGGSYEQYFGPGTRLTVT.

V usage is TRBV6-2 or TRBV6-3 and J usage is TRBJ1-6; tentatively, D is TRBD1 (6 bases). The germline V gene has CDR1 MNHEY and CDR2 SVGEGT. V was trimmed by 5 bases and J by 13 bases, leaving 9 bases between them. This CDR3 contains 11 residues. CDR3 in amino acids: CASSHRVPLHF. The CDR3 region has the DNA TGTGCCAGCAGTCACAGGGTCCCCCTCCACTTT.

This clone was counted between two and nine times. V usage is TRBV7-8 and J usage is TRBJ2-2; D is unresolved. Trimming removed 4 bases from V and 0 bases from J, with 12 bases in between. Per germline, CDR1 SGHVS and CDR2 FQNEAQ. The CDR3 length is 16 residues. CDR3 coding DNA: TGTGCCAGCAGCTCAGTAGACTTCCCGAACACCGGGGAGCTGTTTTTT. Translating it yields CASSSVDFPNTGELFF.

The J gene is TRBJ2-3, the V gene TRBV5-4, with TRBD2 matching over 9 bases. Germline V gene sequence: CDR1 SGHNT, CDR2 YYREEE (reference sequence). Trimming cost V 4 bases and J 4 bases; bases outside gene matches: 13. The CDR3 loop spans 17 amino acids. CDR3 sequence: CASSISGGRGGADTQYF. The CDR3 coding sequence is TGTGCCAGCAGCATCTCTGGCGGGAGGGGGGGGGCAGATACGCAGTATTTT.

The chain has TRBV7-9 and TRBJ1-4; no definite D call. The CDR3 sequence is 15 residues long. Germline V gene sequence: CDR1 SEHNR, CDR2 FQNEAQ (reference sequence). The ends were cut back, 3 bases at V and 6 bases at J, with 14 bases in the middle. This CDR3 reads CASSFLSRADEKLFF. The CDR3 coding sequence is TGTGCCAGCAGCTTCCTGAGTAGGGCGGATGAAAAACTGTTTTTT.